What follows are 8 T cell receptor beta chains derived from one specimen sequenced in a study of CD4 T cells in relation to SARS-CoV-2 and coronaviruses. CD4+ T cells from unexposed donors were obtained before the COVID-19 pandemic (2011-2018). Some clones are missing from TCRdb's copy, which holds only in-frame ones; the method was immunoSEQ multiplex PCR. This sample has tens of thousands of clones, with 75% to 90% found just once. The sequencing input was memory CD4+ T cells from PBMCs. The receptors stem from a human donor in good health.

The CDR3 loop is CASSIARGSGQETQYF. CDR3 in DNA: TGTGCCAGTAGTATAGCTAGGGGATCCGGGCAAGAGACCCAGTACTTC. The V gene is TRBV19, the J gene TRBJ2-5; D perhaps matches TRBD1 (5 bases). Deletions cut 1 base from V and 2 bases from J, with 14 bases between. The CDR3 sequence is 16 residues long. Germline lookup yields CDR1 LNHDA and CDR2 SQIVND (reference sequence).

This clone was detected only once. V and J are TRBV30 and TRBJ2-3; D gene ambiguous. The CDR3 totals 13 residues. Germline V CDR1 and CDR2: GTSNPN, SVGIG (reference sequence). Trimming shortened V by 5 bases and J by 6 bases, and 15 bases separated the two germline ends. Here the CDR3 reads CAWAGGPRDTQYF. In DNA form, the CDR3 reads TGTGCCTGGGCAGGTGGGCCTCGTGATACGCAGTATTTT.

The chain combines TRBV3-1 (or the pseudogene TRBV3-2) with TRBJ2-5; D is perhaps TRBD1 (6 bases). V was cut by 1 base and J by 6 bases, with 12 bases left in between. CDR1 is LGHDT and CDR2 is YNNKEL in the germline V gene (reference sequence). The CDR3 consists of 14 residues. CDR3 loop: CASSQGRGRKTQYF. CDR3 bases: TGTGCCAGCAGCCAAGGAAGGGGGAGAAAGACCCAGTACTTC.

This clone has only one observation. This chain joins TRBV3-1 (or the pseudogene TRBV3-2) and TRBJ2-3, with 15 bases matching TRBD2. Looked up from germline, CDR1 is LGHDT and CDR2 is YNNKEL (reference sequence). This CDR3 has 19 residues. V shed 3 bases, J shed 4 bases, and the junction held 11 bases outside the gene matches. The DNA of the CDR3 is TGTGCCAGCAGCCATGCGCGGACTAGCGGGAGGGCCGTAGCAGATACGCAGTATTTT. It translates to CASSHARTSGRAVADTQYF.

V and J are TRBV24-1 and TRBJ2-3; 7 positions agree with TRBD2. Looked up from germline, CDR1 is KGHDR and CDR2 is SFDVKD. CDR3 length equals 15 residues. V dropped 7 bases and J dropped 1; count of bases not matched to a gene: 7. The CDR3 loop reads CATRGPAGGTDTQYF. As DNA, the CDR3 is TGTGCCACCAGGGGACCGGCGGGGGGCACAGATACGCAGTATTTT.

V gene TRBV4-1 combines with J gene TRBJ1-1; 7 bases map to TRBD1. Looked up from germline, CDR1 is MGHRA and CDR2 is YSYEKL. V trimming: 0 bases; J trimming: 4 bases; junction bases outside the gene matches: 8. The CDR3 extends over 16 amino acids. CDR3 nucleotide sequence: TGCGCCAGCAGCCAAGACCGGACAGGCTCGGCCACTGAAGCTTTCTTT. Its protein is CASSQDRTGSATEAFF.

The chain links TRBV19 to TRBJ1-1, with 10 bases matching TRBD1. J gave up 5 bases and V 7 bases, and 7 bases lay outside the gene matches. CDR1 is LNHDA, CDR2 SQIVND, per germline (reference sequence). This CDR3 contains 14 residues. The CDR3 here is CASKLDRGRTEAFF. CDR3 nucleotides: TGTGCCAGTAAACTAGACAGGGGGCGTACTGAAGCTTTCTTT. Supplemented by reference TRBV19 and TRBJ1-1, the full variable domain reads DGGITQSPKYLFRKEGQNVTLSCEQNLNHDAMYWYRQDPGQGLRLIYYSQIVNDFQKGDIAEGYSVSREKKESFPLTVTSAQKNPTAFYLCASKLDRGRTEAFFGQGTRLTVV.

The table lists this clone with a count of one. This chain connects TRBV4-2 to TRBJ2-7, with 8 bases aligning to TRBD1. Germline CDR1 LGHNA, CDR2 YNFKEQ. CDR3 length equals 15 residues. The V segment lost 1 base and the J segment 2 bases; nucleotides outside the gene matches: 4. The CDR3 DNA reads TGTGCCAGCAGCCAAGGAGGGACAGGACCCTACGAGCAGTACTTC. It specifies CASSQGGTGPYEQYF.